These 2 T cell receptor beta chains came from one sample sequenced in a study of T cells after somatic rescue of genetic block. TCRdb's table, derived via immunoSEQ multiplex PCR, lists solely in-frame clones and lacks some. The data show roughly 13,000 clones, roughly 73% seen once. The sample consisted of peripheral blood mononuclear cells (PBMCs). The source is a boy aged 5-17 years.

This rearrangement joins TRBV7-9 to TRBJ2-3; 8 nucleotides agree with TRBD1. V lost 3 bases to trimming and J lost 4 bases; unmatched junction nucleotides: 0. Germline V CDR1 and CDR2: SEHNR, FQNEAQ (reference sequence). The CDR3 spans 13 residues. CDR3 residues: CASSLTGADTQYF. In nucleotides, the CDR3 is TGTGCCAGCAGCTTGACAGGGGCAGATACGCAGTATTTT. The whole variable domain, filled in from reference TRBV7-9 and TRBJ2-3, reads DTGVSQNPRHKITKRGQNVTFRCDPISEHNRLYWYRQTLGQGPEFLTYFQNEAQLEKSRLLSDRFSAERPKGSFSTLEIQRTEQGDSAMYLCASSLTGADTQYFGPGTRLTVL.

The chain recombines TRBV18 with TRBJ1-1; 7 bases map to TRBD1. CDR3 size: 12 residues. J was trimmed by 7 bases and V by 3 bases; bases with no gene match: 2. Germline loops: CDR1 KGHSH, CDR2 LQKENI. CDR3 amino acids: CASSPQGDEAFF. CDR3 DNA: TGTGCCAGCTCACCGCAGGGGGATGAAGCTTTCTTT.